The sequence of this TCR beta chain was determined in a study of post-analysis software for immune sequencing data (dated by TCRdb to the mid-2010s). About the full investigation: Relapsing-remitting, secondary progressive and progressive-relapsing multiple sclerosis were recorded as disease courses, and subtype annotation was lacking for some patients. A subset of samples was prepared in parallel using single-end sample barcoding, then pooled and co-amplified after Illumina adapter ligation. The multiple sclerosis patient repertoires were compared with about a dozen previously published healthy control repertoires from donors aged about 6 to 26 years. Overall results and qualifications from the work: Direct clustering with F measure showed strong co-clustering of samples prepared in the same batch, prompting a batch-effect correction. Normalized Chao1 diversity was significantly lower in multiple sclerosis patients than controls, suggesting substantial peripheral T-cell clonal expansion. Significantly higher frequencies in patients than in controls were found for roughly 5 TRBV segments, including TRBV5-6, TRBV5-1 and TRBV20-1. The control group was slightly older than the multiple sclerosis patient group.

CDR1 and CDR2 are drawn from the germline V gene (reference sequence): DFQATT, SNEGSKA. There are 15 amino acids in the CDR3, from cysteine to phenylalanine inclusive. The DNA shown is the 45-base CDR3, in frame from base 1. The V end gives up 1 base and the J end 6 bases, leaving 10 bases in the junction not matched to a gene. Libraries were prepared through PCR. The listed sequencing device is Illumina HiSeq 2500. To reduce PCR and sequencing biases, unique molecular identifiers were incorporated into the TCR beta cDNA libraries. Approximately 500,000 cDNA molecules were obtained per 1 to 10 million input T cells, so each molecule approximated one T cell. The same protocol used for the earlier healthy control dataset was applied to prepare and sequence the patient libraries. Within a given batch, samples were prepared together, multiplexed and sequenced on the same HiSeq lane. The study's processing was this. Raw barcoded reads were processed with MIGEC, discarding single-read molecular identifier groups before consensus assembly and CDR3 extraction. Clonotype tables were post-analysed with VDJtools, normalizing diversity by down-sampling all datasets to the smallest sample size. To correct batch-related cross-sample contamination, repertoire overlap clustering matched CDR3 amino acid sequences but not nucleotide sequences. TCRdb itself trimmed the public reads at Q25 with fastp, ran MiXCR and retained productive beta chains. CDR3 protein duplicates are merged, each entry listing the most common genes and DNA. The V and J calls here are based on TCRdb, not the publication. In this sample the table shows about 800,000 distinct CDR3 sequences, around 27% of which occur a single time. The ten largest make up around 0.56% of the sample.

To demonstrate the VDJtools post-analysis software, the study profiled TCR beta repertoires from the peripheral blood of about 13 young patients with multiple sclerosis. Multiple sclerosis patients were children and adolescents aged about 6 to 17 years. Many counts were recorded for this clonotype. Its cognate antigen has yet to be identified. One base away there is no much larger clone; base qualities are not given. Sequencing was done on a sample of blood. The rearrangement joined TRBV20-1 to TRBJ2-3; TRBD1 aligns with 7 central bases. This TCR was sampled from a girl under 18 with multiple sclerosis. The DNA sequence is given as TGCAGTGCTAGAGGTCCCGGGACAGCCAGGGATACGCAGTATTTT. Its protein is CSARGPGTARDTQYF.